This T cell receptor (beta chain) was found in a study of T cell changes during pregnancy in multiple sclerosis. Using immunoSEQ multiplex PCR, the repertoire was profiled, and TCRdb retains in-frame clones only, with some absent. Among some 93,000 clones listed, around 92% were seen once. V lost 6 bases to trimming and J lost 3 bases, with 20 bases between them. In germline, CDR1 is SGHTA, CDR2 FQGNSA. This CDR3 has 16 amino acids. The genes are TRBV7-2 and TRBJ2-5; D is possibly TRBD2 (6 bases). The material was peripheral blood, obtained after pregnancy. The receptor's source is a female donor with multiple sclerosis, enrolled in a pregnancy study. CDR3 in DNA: TGTGCCAGCAGTCCTAGCTTGGACTGGGGGGAAGAGACCCAGTACTTC. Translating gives CASSPSLDWGEETQYF.